This entry features one T cell receptor beta chain sequence. This entry comes from a study of blood T cell repertoires in COVID-19. Study summary: T cells, B-cell-depleted T cells, or PBMCs supplied cDNA or gDNA.

Germline-derived CDR1 and CDR2 are LNHDA and SQIVND (reference sequence). The CDR3 sequence is 13 residues long. The V gene lost 5 bases and the J gene lost 5 bases, with 10 bases spanning the gap. As originally analysed: Using reference gene primer amplification, nucleated cell counts were estimated. The assay was immunoSEQ multiplex PCR, and TCRdb's table has in-frame clones only and misses some. The V and J calls and clone size were taken over from that table, and D and trimming were inferred from the DNA. The sample holds about 300,000 clones; around 90% are singletons and the top ten take 5.2%. Participant-given clinical history determined each cohort assignment. Symptom resolution, clearance, or two negative PCRs marked donors in Cohort 3 as recovered.

The source is a man aged 60 to 69 who had recovered from COVID-19. The chain has TRBV19 and TRBJ1-5, with D possibly TRBD1 on 5 matching bases. Sequencing was carried out using PBMCs or T cells enriched from blood (not recorded which). The DNA of the CDR3 is TGTGCCAGTAGTCGGGGGTCGGATCAGCCCCAGCATTTT. This sequence encodes CASSRGSDQPQHF.